This T cell receptor (beta chain) was obtained from a study of cytomegalovirus exposure and HLA in healthy donors. At the level of the study: As released early, the data held some 85 million unique TCRs from HLA-typed donors. General study results and limits: In an earlier analysis, about 87% or about 30%: the productive usage of most TCR beta V segments. Upon later analysis, HLA-associated TCR beta chains proved more clonally expanded than other, equally common chains.

V dropped 5 bases and J dropped 5 bases, with 15 bases sitting between them. The germline gives CDR1 LNHDA, CDR2 SQIVND (reference sequence). This CDR3 spans 14 amino acids. A multiplex PCR was run with 60 Vbeta primers and 13 Jbeta primers. Profiling relied on immunoSEQ multiplex PCR, and the TCRdb table lists in-frame clones only, not all of them. The sample includes 160,000 or so clones, around 83% of them seen just once. About this clone: Its cognate antigen is unknown.

The clonotype originates from a male donor in good health and CMV-seropositive. The sample consisted of PBMCs. The J gene is TRBJ1-1, the V gene TRBV19; tentative D call: TRBD1 (6 bases). The chain's CDR3 is CASSATGYWTEAFF. Here the CDR3 DNA reads TGTGCCAGTAGTGCAACAGGGTATTGGACTGAAGCTTTCTTT.